One sample yielded the 6 T cell receptor beta chains listed below, sequenced in a study of OX40 agonist ivuxolimab in advanced cancers. TCRdb's table, derived via immunoSEQ multiplex PCR, lists solely in-frame clones and lacks some. Of 40,000 to 45,000 clones detected, 75% to 90% appear once; the ten largest clones hold over 5.5%. Sequences were derived from CD4+ or CD8+ T cells sorted from blood, sampled in a trial of the OX40 agonist ivuxolimab. These receptors were collected from an adult with an advanced solid tumor such as melanoma, head and neck, liver or kidney cancer.

The chain is built from TRBV19 and TRBJ2-2; D call uncertain. The CDR3 consists of 13 residues. CDR1 is LNHDA and CDR2 is SQIVND in the germline V gene (reference sequence). The ends were cut back, 6 bases at V and 0 bases at J, with 5 bases in the middle. In DNA, the CDR3 is TGTGCCAGTAGACAGACGAACACCGGGGAGCTGTTTTTT. Its translation is CASRQTNTGELFF.

This chain uses TRBV6-1 with TRBJ2-7; 8 bases map to TRBD2. The CDR3 contains 12 residues. Germline V gene data show CDR1 as MNHNS and CDR2 as SASEGT. The CDR3: CGISGTAYEQYF. CDR3 bases: TGTGGCATTAGCGGGACCGCCTACGAGCAGTACTTC.

V and J are TRBV2 and TRBJ1-1; 8 nucleotides match TRBD1. The CDR3 consists of 15 residues. V dropped 6 bases and J dropped 1; count of bases not matched to a gene: 7. Germline loops: CDR1 SNHLY, CDR2 FYNNEI. This CDR3 reads CASSKDRGWNTEAFF. CDR3 coding DNA: TGTGCCAGCAGCAAAGACAGGGGTTGGAACACTGAAGCTTTCTTT. Using reference TRBV2 and TRBJ1-1 for the parts outside the CDR3, the full variable domain is EPEVTQTPSHQVTQMGQEVILRCVPISNHLYFYWYRQILGQKVEFLVSFYNNEISEKSEIFDDQFSVERPDGSNFTLKIRSTKLEDSAMYFCASSKDRGWNTEAFFGQGTRLTVV.

This chain uses TRBV6-6 with TRBJ2-7, with D unclear. Germline assignment: CDR1 MNHNY and CDR2 SVGAGI (reference sequence). The V and J ends lost 7 bases and 7 bases respectively, with 23 bases between them. This CDR3 comprises 15 residues. The CDR3 coding sequence is TGTGCCAGCAAAGATCTGGGGATCGCGTCTTGGGAGCAGTACTTC. This codes for CASKDLGIASWEQYF.

The genes are TRBV28 and TRBJ2-1; D remains unclear. V lost 3 bases to trimming and J lost 2 bases, with 14 bases between them. The length of the CDR3 is 16 residues. The germline V gene has CDR1 MDHEN and CDR2 SYDVKM. The CDR3 DNA is TGTGCCAGCAGTTTCACCCTACCTCCCCCCTACAATGAGCAGTTCTTC. Translating gives CASSFTLPPPYNEQFF.

The V call is TRBV4-1, the J call TRBJ2-3, with a possible D match to TRBD2 (6 bases). The CDR3 spans 16 residues. Germline V lookup: CDR1 MGHRA, CDR2 YSYEKL. Trimming left V 1 base short and J 3 bases short, with 14 bases between. The CDR3: CASSQVLPGRTDTQYF. For the CDR3, the DNA is TGCGCCAGCAGCCAAGTATTGCCAGGGAGGACAGATACGCAGTATTTT.